This T cell receptor (beta chain) was found in a study of shared clonotypes between healthy human individuals. General study results and limits: In contrast to clonotypes shared by all four donors, non-shared clonotypes had lower generation probabilities. Clonotypes that were shared across a few donors made up approximately 5.1% of naive CD4 clonotypes.

In the study's own analysis: As immunoSEQ supplied junction-only sequences (without quality scores), filtering differed. The repertoire was sequenced with immunoSEQ multiplex PCR; TCRdb's copy has only in-frame clones and lacks some. The DNA was the basis for D and trimming; V, J and clone size are from that table. The sample has roughly 2.2 million clones, roughly 92% seen once. About this clone: The antigen is unknown.

Germline loops: CDR1 GTSNPN, CDR2 SVGIG (reference sequence). This CDR3 contains 13 residues. With 6 bases removed from V and 5 bases from J, the gap between germline ends came to 16 bases. The sequencing sample was made of naive CD4+ T cells from PBMCs. Regarding subset: CD45RA+ positively selected. This TCR was recovered from a man younger than 35 in good health. Some clones in this sample may be carry-over from other donors' samples. The rearrangement joins TRBV30 to TRBJ1-2; D is perhaps TRBD1 (6 bases). The CDR3 reads CACRGPGAYGYTF. CDR3 bases: TGTGCCTGCCGAGGCCCGGGGGCGTATGGCTACACCTTC. The full variable domain, with the rest looked up from reference TRBV30 and TRBJ1-2, is SQTIHQWPATLVQPVGSPLSLECTVEGTSNPNLYWYRQAAGRGLQLLFYSVGIGQISSEVPQNLSASRPQDRQFILSSKKLLLSDSGFYLCACRGPGAYGYTFGSGTRLTVV.